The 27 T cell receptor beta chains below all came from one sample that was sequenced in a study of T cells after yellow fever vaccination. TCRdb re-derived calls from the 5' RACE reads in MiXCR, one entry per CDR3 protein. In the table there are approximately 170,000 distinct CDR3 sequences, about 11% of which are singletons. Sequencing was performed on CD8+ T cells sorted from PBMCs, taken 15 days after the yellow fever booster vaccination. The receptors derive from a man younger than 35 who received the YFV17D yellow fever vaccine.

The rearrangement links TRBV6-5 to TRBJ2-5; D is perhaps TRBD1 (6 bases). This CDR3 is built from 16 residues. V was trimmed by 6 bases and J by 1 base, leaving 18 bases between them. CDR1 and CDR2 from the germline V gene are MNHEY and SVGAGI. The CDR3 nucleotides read TGTGCCAGCAGAATCACAGGGTACTGGCCCCAAGAGACCCAGTACTTC. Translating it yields CASRITGYWPQETQYF.

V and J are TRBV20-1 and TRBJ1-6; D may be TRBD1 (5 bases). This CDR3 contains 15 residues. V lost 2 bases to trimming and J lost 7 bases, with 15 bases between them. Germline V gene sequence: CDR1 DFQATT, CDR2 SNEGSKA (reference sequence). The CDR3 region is CSARQLRGANSPLHF. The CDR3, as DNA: TGCAGTGCTAGACAGCTTCGTGGGGCCAATTCACCCCTCCACTTT.

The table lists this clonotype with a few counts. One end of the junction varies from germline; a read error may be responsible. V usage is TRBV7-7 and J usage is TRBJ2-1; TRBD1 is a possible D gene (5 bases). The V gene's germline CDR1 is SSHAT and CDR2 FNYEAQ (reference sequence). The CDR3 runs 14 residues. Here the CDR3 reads CASSLADSQPEQFF. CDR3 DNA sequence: TGTGCTAGCAGCTTAGCAGACAGCCAGCCGGAGCAGTTCTTC.

CDR3: CASSSPPEERAMDNEQFF. CDR3 bases: TGTGCCAGCAGCTCCCCCCCGGAAGAGCGGGCCATGGACAATGAGCAGTTCTTC. This chain uses TRBV7-6 with TRBJ2-1, with D tentatively TRBD2 (6 bases). CDR1 SGHVS and CDR2 FNYEAQ come from the germline V gene. Trimming stripped 4 bases from V and 5 bases from J, with 24 bases between. The length of the CDR3 is 18 residues.

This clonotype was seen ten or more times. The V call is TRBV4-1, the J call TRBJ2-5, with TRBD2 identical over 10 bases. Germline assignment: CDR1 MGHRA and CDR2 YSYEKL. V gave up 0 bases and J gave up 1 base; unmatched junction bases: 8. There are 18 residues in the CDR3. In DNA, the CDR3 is TGCGCCAGCAGCCAAGATTCACAGCGGGGGGGTCCCCAAGAGACCCAGTACTTC. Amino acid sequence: CASSQDSQRGGPQETQYF.

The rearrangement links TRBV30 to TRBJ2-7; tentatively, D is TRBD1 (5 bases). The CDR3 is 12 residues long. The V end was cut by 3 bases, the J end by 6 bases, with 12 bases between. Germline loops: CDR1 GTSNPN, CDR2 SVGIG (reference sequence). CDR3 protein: CAWSQGTGEQYF. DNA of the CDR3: TGTGCCTGGAGCCAGGGCACTGGCGAGCAGTACTTC.

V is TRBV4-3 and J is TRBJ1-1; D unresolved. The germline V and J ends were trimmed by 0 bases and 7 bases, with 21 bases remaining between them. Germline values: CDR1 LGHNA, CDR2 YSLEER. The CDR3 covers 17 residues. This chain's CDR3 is CASSQESLAVPLHEAFF. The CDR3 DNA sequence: TGCGCCAGCAGCCAAGAAAGCCTGGCAGTGCCGTTACATGAAGCTTTCTTT.

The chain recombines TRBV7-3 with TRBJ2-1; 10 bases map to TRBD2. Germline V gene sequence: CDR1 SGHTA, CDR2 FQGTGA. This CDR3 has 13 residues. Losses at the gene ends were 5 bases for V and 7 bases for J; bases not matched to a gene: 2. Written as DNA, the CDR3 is TGTGCCAGCAGCATAGCGGGGGGTAATGAGCAGTTCTTC. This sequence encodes CASSIAGGNEQFF. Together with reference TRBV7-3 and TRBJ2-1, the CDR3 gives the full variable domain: GAGVSQTPSNKVTEKGKYVELRCDPISGHTALYWYRQSLGQGPEFLIYFQGTGAADDSGLPNDRFFAVRPEGSVSTLKIQRTERGDSAVYLCASSIAGGNEQFFGPGTRLTVL.

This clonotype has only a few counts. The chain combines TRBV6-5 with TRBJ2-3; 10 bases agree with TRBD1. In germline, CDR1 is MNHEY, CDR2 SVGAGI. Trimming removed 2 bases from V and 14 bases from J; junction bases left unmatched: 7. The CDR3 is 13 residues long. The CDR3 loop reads CASSYAAGTGVYF. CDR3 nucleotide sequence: TGTGCCAGCAGTTACGCCGCCGGGACAGGGGTGTATTTT.

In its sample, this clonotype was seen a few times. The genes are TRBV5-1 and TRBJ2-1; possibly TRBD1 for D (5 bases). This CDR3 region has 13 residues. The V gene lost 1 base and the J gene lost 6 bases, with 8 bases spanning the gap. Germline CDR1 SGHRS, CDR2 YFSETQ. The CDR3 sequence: CASSLTGVNEQFF. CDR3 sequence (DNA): TGCGCCAGCAGCTTGACAGGTGTCAATGAGCAGTTCTTC.

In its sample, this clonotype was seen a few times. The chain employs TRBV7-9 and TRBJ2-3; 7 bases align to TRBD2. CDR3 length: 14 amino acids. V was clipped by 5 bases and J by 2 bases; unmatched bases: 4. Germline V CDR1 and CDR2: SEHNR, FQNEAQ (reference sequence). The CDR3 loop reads CASSPGGNTDTQYF. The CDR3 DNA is TGTGCCAGCAGCCCCGGGGGGAACACAGATACGCAGTATTTT.

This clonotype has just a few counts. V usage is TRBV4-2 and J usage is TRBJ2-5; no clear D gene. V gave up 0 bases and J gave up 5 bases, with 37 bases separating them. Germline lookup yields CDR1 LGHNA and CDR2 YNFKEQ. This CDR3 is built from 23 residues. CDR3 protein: CASSQDTVGSNTPAGVPRETQYF. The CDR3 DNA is TGTGCCAGCAGCCAAGATACGGTGGGCTCGAATACCCCCGCCGGCGTACCGAGGGAGACCCAGTACTTC.

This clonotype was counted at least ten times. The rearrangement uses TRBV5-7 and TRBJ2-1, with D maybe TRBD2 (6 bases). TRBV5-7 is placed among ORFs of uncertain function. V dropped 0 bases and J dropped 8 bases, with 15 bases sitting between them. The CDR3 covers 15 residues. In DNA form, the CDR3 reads TGTGCCAGCAGCTTGGGGGGGGATCCGGGAGATGAGCAGTTCTTC. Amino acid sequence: CASSLGGDPGDEQFF.

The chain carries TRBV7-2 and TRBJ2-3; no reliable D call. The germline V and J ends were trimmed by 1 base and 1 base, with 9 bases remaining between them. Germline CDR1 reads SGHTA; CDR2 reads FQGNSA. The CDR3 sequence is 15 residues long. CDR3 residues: CASSLGVVGTDTQYF. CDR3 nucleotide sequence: TGTGCCAGCAGCTTAGGGGTAGTAGGCACAGATACGCAGTATTTT.

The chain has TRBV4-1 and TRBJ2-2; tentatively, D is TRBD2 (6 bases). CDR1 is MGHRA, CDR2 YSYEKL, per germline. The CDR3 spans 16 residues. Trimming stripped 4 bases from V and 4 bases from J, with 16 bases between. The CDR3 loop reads CASSRQRLVPTGELFF. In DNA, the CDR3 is TGCGCCAGCAGCCGCCAAAGACTAGTACCCACCGGGGAGCTGTTTTTT.

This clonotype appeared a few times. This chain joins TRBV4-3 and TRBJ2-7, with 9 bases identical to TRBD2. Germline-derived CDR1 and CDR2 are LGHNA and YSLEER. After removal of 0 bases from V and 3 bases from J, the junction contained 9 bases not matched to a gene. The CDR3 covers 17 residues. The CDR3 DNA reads TGCGCCAGCAGCCAAGATCTGGTAGCGGGGGAGAACTACGAGCAGTACTTC. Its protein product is CASSQDLVAGENYEQYF.

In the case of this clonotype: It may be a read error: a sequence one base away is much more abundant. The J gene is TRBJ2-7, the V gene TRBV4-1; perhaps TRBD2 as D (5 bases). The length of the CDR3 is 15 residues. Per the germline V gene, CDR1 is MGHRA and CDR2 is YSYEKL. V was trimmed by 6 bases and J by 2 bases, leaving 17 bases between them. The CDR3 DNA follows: TGCGCCAGCAGGGGCCGGGTCACGGGAACCTACGAGCAGTACTTC. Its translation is CASRGRVTGTYEQYF.

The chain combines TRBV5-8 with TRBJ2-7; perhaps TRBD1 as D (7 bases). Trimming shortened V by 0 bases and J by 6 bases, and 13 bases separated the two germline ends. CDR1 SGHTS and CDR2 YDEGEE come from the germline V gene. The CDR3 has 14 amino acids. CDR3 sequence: CASSLGQGLSEQYV. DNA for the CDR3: TGTGCCAGCAGCTTGGGACAGGGACTCTCCGAGCAGTACGTC.

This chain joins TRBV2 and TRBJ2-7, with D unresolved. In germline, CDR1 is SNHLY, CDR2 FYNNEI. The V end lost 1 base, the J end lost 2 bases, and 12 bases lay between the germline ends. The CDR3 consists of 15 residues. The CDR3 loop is CASSEGAPVPYEQYF. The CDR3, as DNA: TGTGCCAGCAGTGAAGGGGCCCCAGTTCCCTACGAGCAGTACTTC.

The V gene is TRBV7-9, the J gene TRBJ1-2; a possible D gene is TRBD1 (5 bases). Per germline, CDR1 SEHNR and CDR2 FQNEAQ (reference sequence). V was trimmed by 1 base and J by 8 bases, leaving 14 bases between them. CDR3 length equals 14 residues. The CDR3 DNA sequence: TGTGCCAGCAGCTTAGTTGGACACCCGACGGGCTACACCTTC. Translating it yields CASSLVGHPTGYTF. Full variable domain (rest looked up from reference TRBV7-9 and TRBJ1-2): DTGVSQNPRHKITKRGQNVTFRCDPISEHNRLYWYRQTLGQGPEFLTYFQNEAQLEKSRLLSDRFSAERPKGSFSTLEIQRTEQGDSAMYLCASSLVGHPTGYTFGSGTRLTVV.

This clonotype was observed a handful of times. This CDR3 reads CSVEDEGDETQYF. For the CDR3, the DNA is TGCAGCGTTGAAGATGAGGGGGACGAGACCCAGTACTTC. The chain links TRBV29-1 to TRBJ2-5; D is possibly TRBD1 (6 bases). CDR3 length: 13 residues. Trimming left V 0 bases short and J 5 bases short, with 10 bases between. Germline V lookup: CDR1 SQVTM, CDR2 ANQGSEA.

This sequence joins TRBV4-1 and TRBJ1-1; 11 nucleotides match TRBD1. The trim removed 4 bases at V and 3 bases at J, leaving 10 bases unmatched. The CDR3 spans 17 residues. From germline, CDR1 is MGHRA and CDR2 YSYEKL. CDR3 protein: CASSLPQGQGVDTEAFF. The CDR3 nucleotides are TGCGCCAGCAGCCTCCCCCAGGGACAGGGGGTTGACACTGAAGCTTTCTTT.

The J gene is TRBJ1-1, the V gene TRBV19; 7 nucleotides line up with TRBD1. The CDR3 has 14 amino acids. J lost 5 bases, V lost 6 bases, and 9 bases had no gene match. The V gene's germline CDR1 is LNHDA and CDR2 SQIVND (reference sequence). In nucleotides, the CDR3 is TGTGCCAGTAGGCTGCAGGGGGTAGGAACTGAAGCTTTCTTT. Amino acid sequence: CASRLQGVGTEAFF.

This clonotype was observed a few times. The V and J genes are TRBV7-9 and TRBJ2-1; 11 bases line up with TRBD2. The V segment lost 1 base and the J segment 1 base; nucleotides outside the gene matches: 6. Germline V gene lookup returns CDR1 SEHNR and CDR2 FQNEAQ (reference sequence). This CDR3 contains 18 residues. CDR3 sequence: CASSLVLAGGPSYNEQFF. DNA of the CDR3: TGTGCCAGCAGCTTAGTTCTAGCGGGGGGCCCGTCCTACAATGAGCAGTTCTTC.

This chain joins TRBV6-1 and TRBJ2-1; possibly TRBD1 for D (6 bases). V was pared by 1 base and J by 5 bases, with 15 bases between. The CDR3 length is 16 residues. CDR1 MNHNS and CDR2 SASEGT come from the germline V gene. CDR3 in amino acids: CASSEDKGHIDNEQFF. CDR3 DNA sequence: TGTGCCAGCAGTGAAGATAAGGGACATATCGACAATGAGCAGTTCTTC.

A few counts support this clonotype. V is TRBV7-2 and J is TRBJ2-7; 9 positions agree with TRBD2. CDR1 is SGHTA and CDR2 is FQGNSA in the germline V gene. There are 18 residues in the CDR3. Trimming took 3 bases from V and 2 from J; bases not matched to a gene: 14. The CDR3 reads CASSFALPSGAPTYEQYF. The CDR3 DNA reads TGTGCCAGCAGCTTTGCGCTCCCTAGCGGGGCCCCTACCTACGAGCAGTACTTC.

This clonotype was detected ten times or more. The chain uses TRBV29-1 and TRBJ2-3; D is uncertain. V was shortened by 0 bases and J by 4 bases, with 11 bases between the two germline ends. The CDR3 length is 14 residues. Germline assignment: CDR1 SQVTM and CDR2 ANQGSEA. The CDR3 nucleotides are TGCAGCGTTGAAGATACCCGTGGGGCAGATACGCAGTATTTT. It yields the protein CSVEDTRGADTQYF.